This TCR beta chain is from a study of blood T cell repertoires in COVID-19. Germline lookup yields CDR1 LNHDA and CDR2 SQIVND (reference sequence). This CDR3 has 13 residues. V lost 8 bases and J 5 bases, leaving 13 bases between the germline ends. Produced via immunoSEQ multiplex PCR; TCRdb's table is partial and in-frame only. The sample shows some 530,000 clones, over 75% of them seen only once. Material: peripheral blood. The sequence was obtained from a human donor in a cohort sampled during active COVID-19. The chain joins TRBV19 to TRBJ2-1; tentatively, D is TRBD1 (5 bases). CDR3 sequence: CASYRTQDNEQFF. The CDR3 DNA reads TGTGCCAGTTACAGGACCCAGGACAATGAGCAGTTCTTC.